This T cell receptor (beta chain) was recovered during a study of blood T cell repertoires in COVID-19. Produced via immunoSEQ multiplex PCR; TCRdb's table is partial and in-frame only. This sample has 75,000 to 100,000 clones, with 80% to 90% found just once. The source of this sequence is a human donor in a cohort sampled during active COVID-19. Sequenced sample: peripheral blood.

In DNA, the CDR3 is TGTGCCAGCAGTTTATGGCTAGCGGGAATAGAGACCCAGTACTTC. Its protein is CASSLWLAGIETQYF. This chain links TRBV28 with TRBJ2-5; 9 bases are a match to TRBD2. V was clipped by 0 bases and J by 4 bases; unmatched bases: 3. The CDR3 is 15 amino acids. From germline, CDR1 is MDHEN and CDR2 SYDVKM.